The rows below give T cell receptor beta chains drawn from one sample of a study of response to subunit inactivated influenza vaccine. From the RT-PCR reads, TCRdb called clonotypes with MiXCR, one entry per CDR3 protein. The data show roughly 790,000 distinct CDR3 sequences, over 20% seen once. The source material was PBMCs from blood, sampled about 5 days after vaccination. The receptor source for this set is a man aged 45-65 years who received an inactivated influenza vaccine. Each CDR3 is given with its conserved first and last residue. The D gene is left open where the match is weak. Not every row has a clone size; where given, it reads once, few, many or a size class.

NA,TRBV20-1,TRBJ2-1,NA,TGCACTCCGTGGGATGAGCAGTTCTTC,CTPWDEQFF
TRBD2,TRBV10-3,TRBJ2-5,NA,TGTGCCATCAGTGGGATTGGGACTAGCGGGGGAAAAGAGACCCAGTACTTC,CAISGIGTSGGKETQYF
NA,TRBV7-8,TRBJ2-1,few,TGTGCCAGCAGCTCTCCCCCTAAGGGAAGCTCCTACAATGAGCAGTTCTTC,CASSSPPKGSSYNEQFF
TRBD2,TRBV20-1,TRBJ2-1,NA,TGCAGTGCTAGTGATGGGAGCGGGGTCTACAATGAGCAGTTCTTC,CSASDGSGVYNEQFF
NA,TRBV20-1,TRBJ1-2,few,TGCAGTGCTAGAGATCGGGGACTCTATGGCTACACCTTC,CSARDRGLYGYTF
NA,TRBV9,TRBJ2-5,NA,TGTGCCAGCAGCGTAAATCAAGAGACCCAGTACTTC,CASSVNQETQYF
NA,TRBV9,TRBJ2-7,NA,TGTGCCAGCAGCGTAGGCGGTTCCGAGCAGTACTTC,CASSVGGSEQYF
NA,TRBV25-1,TRBJ2-1,NA,TGTGCCAGCAGTGCGCACAGGGCAGACTACAATGAGCAGTTCTTC,CASSAHRADYNEQFF
NA,TRBV6-5,TRBJ2-2,many,TGTGCCAGCAGTTACAGGGCAGAGAACACCGGGGAGCTGTTTTTT,CASSYRAENTGELFF
NA,TRBV15,TRBJ2-1,few,TGTGCCACCAGCAGAGACGGACTCCCCGAGGGCTACAATGAGCAGTTCTTC,CATSRDGLPEGYNEQFF
TRBD2,TRBV5-1,TRBJ2-3,NA,TGCGCCAGCAGCTTGGCGACTAGCGGGAGAAGGAGTACGCAGTATTTT,CASSLATSGRRSTQYF
NA,TRBV12-3/TRBV12-4,TRBJ2-2,few,TGTGCCAGCAGTTTAGCGCGGGTCACCGGGGAGCTGTTTTTT,CASSLARVTGELFF
NA,TRBV11-2,TRBJ1-6,few,TGTGCCAGCAGCTTAGGGGGGGCCCAATCACCCCTCCACTTT,CASSLGGAQSPLHF
TRBD1,TRBV28,TRBJ2-7,many,TGTGCCAGTAAAATTACCGGGACAGCCTACGAGCAGTACTTC,CASKITGTAYEQYF
NA,TRBV5-1,TRBJ2-2,NA,TGCGCCAGCGTCTCGGGTTCCAACACCGGGGAGCTGTTTTTT,CASVSGSNTGELFF
NA,TRBV18,TRBJ1-3,NA,TGTGCCAGCTCACCGAAGCAGTCTGGAAACACCATATATTTT,CASSPKQSGNTIYF
NA,TRBV3-1,TRBJ2-2,NA,TGTGCCAGCAGCCAAGGTCAGGAAATCGGGGAGCTGTTTTTT,CASSQGQEIGELFF
TRBD1,TRBV6-5,TRBJ1-1,once,TGTGCCAGCAGTTACTCGATGGGACAGCGGAAGGGAGCTTTCTTT,CASSYSMGQRKGAFF
NA,TRBV7-9,TRBJ2-1,NA,TGTGCCAGCAGCAGACCGGGCCTTCACTATGAGCAGTTCTTC,CASSRPGLHYEQFF
NA,TRBV7-6,TRBJ2-5,NA,TGTGCCAGCAGCTTAGCGCAGGCCGCAGAGACCCAGTACTTC,CASSLAQAAETQYF
TRBD2,TRBV15,TRBJ2-5,NA,TGTGCCACCAGCAGAGCCCTGACTAGCTTCGGGGAGACCCAGTACTTC,CATSRALTSFGETQYF
NA,TRBV12-3/TRBV12-4,TRBJ2-6,many,TGTGCCAGTCCGGGCTCTGGGGCCAACGTCCTGACTTTC,CASPGSGANVLTF
TRBD1,TRBV27,TRBJ1-3,NA,TGTGCCAGCAGTCCCTACCGGGACAGGGTAGCCGGAAACACCATATATTTT,CASSPYRDRVAGNTIYF
NA,TRBV20-1,TRBJ1-1,few,TGCAGTGCCTGGCTGGGGAACACTGAAGCTTTCTTT,CSAWLGNTEAFF
NA,TRBV5-1,TRBJ1-1,NA,TGCGCCAGCAGCTTGGATAGGGGGGCCATGAACACTGAAGCTTTCTTT,CASSLDRGAMNTEAFF
NA,TRBV7-8,TRBJ2-3,few,TGTGCCAGCAGCCAAAGCGGCAAAGGGTCAGCGTATACGCAGTATTTT,CASSQSGKGSAYTQYF
TRBD2,TRBV29-1,TRBJ2-7,few,TGCAGCGTTGAAATGGCGACTAGCGGGAACTACGAGCAGTACTTC,CSVEMATSGNYEQYF
NA,TRBV4-1,TRBJ2-7,few,TGCGCCAGCAGCCAAGATTTCAGGTTGAGGAACGAGCAGTACTTC,CASSQDFRLRNEQYF